These T cell receptor beta chains were read from a single sample in a study of metastatic and nonmetastatic thyroid tumors. TCRdb reassembled clones from the PCR reads with MiXCR. Of about 69,000 clones listed, approximately 15% are singletons. Sequenced: blood. Receptor source: a male donor with papillary thyroid cancer or a benign thyroid nodule (not recorded which). Some clones in this sample may be carry-over from other donors' samples. CDR3s include the opening cysteine and the closing phenylalanine or tryptophan. Each record gives: J gene, clone size, D gene, V gene, CDR3 protein, CDR3 DNA. The D gene is left open where the match is weak. Size is stated for part of the rows, as once, few or many counts, or as a class when the clone is expanded.

j_call: TRBJ2-7; clone_size: NA; d_call: TRBD2; v_call: TRBV6-1; cdr3_aa: CASSVSGTSLGEQYF; cdr3_nt: TGTGCCAGCAGTGTGTCAGGGACTAGCCTGGGGGAGCAGTACTTC
j_call: TRBJ1-1; clone_size: many; d_call: NA; v_call: TRBV29-1; cdr3_aa: CSVEGGARLNTEAFF; cdr3_nt: TGCAGCGTTGAGGGAGGGGCGCGTCTGAACACTGAAGCTTTCTTT
j_call: TRBJ2-7; clone_size: once; d_call: NA; v_call: TRBV20-1; cdr3_aa: CSASHRVLQEGLSDEQYF; cdr3_nt: TGCAGTGCTTCCCACAGGGTGCTTCAGGAGGGCCTAAGTGACGAGCAGTACTTC
j_call: TRBJ2-5; clone_size: many; d_call: TRBD1; v_call: TRBV10-3; cdr3_aa: CAISDRGLRQETQYF; cdr3_nt: TGTGCCATCAGTGACAGGGGGCTTAGGCAAGAGACCCAGTACTTC
j_call: TRBJ1-4; clone_size: many; d_call: TRBD1; v_call: TRBV18; cdr3_aa: CASSLQGDPNEKLFF; cdr3_nt: TGTGCCAGCTCCCTCCAGGGGGATCCTAATGAAAAACTGTTTTTT
j_call: TRBJ2-7; clone_size: few; d_call: TRBD1; v_call: TRBV28; cdr3_aa: CASRDRGRSYEQYF; cdr3_nt: TGTGCCAGTCGGGACAGGGGGCGTTCCTACGAGCAGTACTTC
j_call: TRBJ2-2; clone_size: many; d_call: NA; v_call: TRBV19; cdr3_aa: CASSIGRRENGGELFF; cdr3_nt: TGTGCCAGTAGTATAGGGCGGCGGGAAAACGGCGGGGAGCTGTTTTTT
j_call: TRBJ2-3; clone_size: many; d_call: TRBD2; v_call: TRBV5-4; cdr3_aa: CASRVAAGATDTQYF; cdr3_nt: TGTGCCAGCAGAGTAGCTGCGGGAGCTACAGATACGCAGTATTTT
j_call: TRBJ2-2; clone_size: few; d_call: NA; v_call: TRBV6-2/TRBV6-3; cdr3_aa: CASIFWWLSYIGELFF; cdr3_nt: TGTGCCAGCATTTTTTGGTGGCTTAGTTATATCGGGGAGCTGTTTTTT
j_call: TRBJ2-5; clone_size: many; d_call: NA; v_call: TRBV3-1; cdr3_aa: CASSQAWTTQQETQYF; cdr3_nt: TGTGCCAGCAGCCAAGCTTGGACTACTCAACAAGAGACCCAGTACTTC
j_call: TRBJ2-1; clone_size: many; d_call: TRBD2; v_call: TRBV3-1; cdr3_aa: CASSPSGSGRMNEQFF; cdr3_nt: TGTGCCAGCAGCCCTTCTGGAAGCGGGAGGATGAATGAGCAGTTCTTC
j_call: TRBJ1-2; clone_size: many; d_call: NA; v_call: TRBV5-6; cdr3_aa: CASSSPGGGGYTF; cdr3_nt: TGTGCCAGCAGCTCTCCAGGAGGCGGAGGCTACACCTTC
j_call: TRBJ2-5; clone_size: many; d_call: TRBD2; v_call: TRBV10-1; cdr3_aa: CASSSGLVGIETQYF; cdr3_nt: TGCGCCAGCAGTTCCGGACTAGTAGGGATAGAGACCCAGTACTTC
j_call: TRBJ2-2; clone_size: many; d_call: TRBD2; v_call: TRBV7-3; cdr3_aa: CASSLNPLAGLAGELFF; cdr3_nt: TGTGCCAGCAGCTTAAACCCACTAGCGGGGCTTGCCGGGGAGCTGTTTTTT
j_call: TRBJ2-3; clone_size: many; d_call: TRBD2; v_call: TRBV11-2; cdr3_aa: CASSLVWREIGDTQYF; cdr3_nt: TGTGCCAGCAGCTTAGTGTGGCGGGAGATAGGAGATACGCAGTATTTT
j_call: TRBJ2-3; clone_size: once; d_call: TRBD2; v_call: TRBV20-1; cdr3_aa: CSVGTSGTDTQYF; cdr3_nt: TGCAGTGTTGGGACTAGTGGCACAGATACGCAGTATTTT
j_call: TRBJ1-1; clone_size: many; d_call: NA; v_call: TRBV12-3/TRBV12-4; cdr3_aa: CASSPTGFVTEAFF; cdr3_nt: TGTGCCAGCAGTCCTACAGGGTTCGTCACTGAAGCTTTCTTT
j_call: TRBJ2-7; clone_size: few; d_call: TRBD1; v_call: TRBV6-2/TRBV6-3; cdr3_aa: CASSFGQAYEQYF; cdr3_nt: TGTGCCAGCAGTTTCGGACAGGCCTACGAGCAGTACTTC
j_call: TRBJ2-7; clone_size: NA; d_call: NA; v_call: TRBV19; cdr3_aa: CASSLGDEQYF; cdr3_nt: TGTGCCAGTAGTCTAGGGGACGAGCAGTACTTC
j_call: TRBJ1-2; clone_size: NA; d_call: NA; v_call: TRBV12-3/TRBV12-4; cdr3_aa: CASSLGQGKGGYTF; cdr3_nt: TGTGCCAGCAGTTTGGGCCAGGGTAAGGGTGGCTACACCTTC
j_call: TRBJ2-2; clone_size: many; d_call: NA; v_call: TRBV5-1; cdr3_aa: CASSLVLNTGELFF; cdr3_nt: TGCGCCAGCAGCTTGGTCCTTAACACCGGGGAGCTGTTTTTT
j_call: TRBJ1-4; clone_size: many; d_call: NA; v_call: TRBV28; cdr3_aa: CASREIGGEKLFF; cdr3_nt: TGTGCCAGCAGAGAAATTGGTGGTGAAAAACTGTTTTTT
j_call: TRBJ1-1; clone_size: many; d_call: NA; v_call: TRBV6-5; cdr3_aa: CASSYGWDTEAFF; cdr3_nt: TGTGCCAGCAGTTACGGGTGGGACACTGAAGCTTTCTTT
j_call: TRBJ2-3; clone_size: many; d_call: TRBD2; v_call: TRBV12-3/TRBV12-4; cdr3_aa: CASISSGRARDTQYF; cdr3_nt: TGTGCCAGCATCTCTAGCGGGAGGGCCAGAGATACGCAGTATTTT
j_call: TRBJ2-1; clone_size: many; d_call: NA; v_call: TRBV5-1; cdr3_aa: CASSLGRNYNEQFF; cdr3_nt: TGCGCCAGCAGCTTGGGACGTAACTACAATGAGCAGTTCTTC
j_call: TRBJ1-3; clone_size: many; d_call: NA; v_call: TRBV18; cdr3_aa: CASLWGHADAGNTIYF; cdr3_nt: TGTGCCAGCTTATGGGGACATGCTGATGCTGGAAACACCATATATTTT
j_call: TRBJ2-1; clone_size: NA; d_call: NA; v_call: TRBV11-1; cdr3_aa: CASSLDRTENNEQFF; cdr3_nt: TGTGCCAGCAGCTTAGATAGGACAGAAAACAATGAGCAGTTCTTC
j_call: TRBJ2-1; clone_size: many; d_call: TRBD2; v_call: TRBV5-6; cdr3_aa: CASRRSGRVTNEQFF; cdr3_nt: TGTGCCAGCAGACGGAGCGGGAGGGTTACAAATGAGCAGTTCTTC
j_call: TRBJ1-2; clone_size: many; d_call: NA; v_call: TRBV3-1; cdr3_aa: CASSPTRHSGYTF; cdr3_nt: TGTGCCAGCAGCCCAACTCGCCACAGCGGGTACACCTTC
j_call: TRBJ2-3; clone_size: many; d_call: TRBD2; v_call: TRBV4-1; cdr3_aa: CASSQTNGRATDTQYF; cdr3_nt: TGCGCCAGCAGCCAAACAAACGGGAGGGCCACAGATACGCAGTATTTT
j_call: TRBJ2-3; clone_size: many; d_call: NA; v_call: TRBV18; cdr3_aa: CASSPGEADTQYF; cdr3_nt: TGTGCCAGCTCACCGGGAGAGGCAGATACGCAGTATTTT
j_call: TRBJ1-1; clone_size: many; d_call: NA; v_call: TRBV30; cdr3_aa: CAWSVHGFAEAFF; cdr3_nt: TGTGCCTGGAGTGTACACGGGTTCGCTGAAGCTTTCTTT
j_call: TRBJ2-3; clone_size: few; d_call: NA; v_call: TRBV6-5; cdr3_aa: CASSYYKGGSTDTQYF; cdr3_nt: TGTGCCAGCAGTTACTATAAGGGGGGCAGCACAGATACGCAGTATTTT
j_call: TRBJ1-1; clone_size: NA; d_call: NA; v_call: TRBV7-2; cdr3_aa: CASSFSVGVPEAFF; cdr3_nt: TGTGCTAGCAGCTTTTCGGTAGGCGTGCCTGAAGCTTTCTTT
j_call: TRBJ1-3; clone_size: many; d_call: NA; v_call: TRBV5-1; cdr3_aa: CASSLASGGNTIYF; cdr3_nt: TGCGCCAGCAGCTTGGCTTCAGGAGGAAACACCATATATTTT
j_call: TRBJ1-1; clone_size: many; d_call: NA; v_call: TRBV5-1; cdr3_aa: CASSLAGGGTEAFF; cdr3_nt: TGCGCCAGCAGCTTGGCCGGGGGGGGCACTGAAGCTTTCTTT
j_call: TRBJ2-3; clone_size: many; d_call: NA; v_call: TRBV27; cdr3_aa: CASSFSGEGTDTQYF; cdr3_nt: TGTGCCAGCAGTTTTTCGGGAGAAGGAACAGATACGCAGTATTTT
j_call: TRBJ2-5; clone_size: many; d_call: NA; v_call: TRBV20-1; cdr3_aa: CSAVRFSGQETQYF; cdr3_nt: TGCAGTGCCGTACGATTCAGCGGCCAAGAGACCCAGTACTTC